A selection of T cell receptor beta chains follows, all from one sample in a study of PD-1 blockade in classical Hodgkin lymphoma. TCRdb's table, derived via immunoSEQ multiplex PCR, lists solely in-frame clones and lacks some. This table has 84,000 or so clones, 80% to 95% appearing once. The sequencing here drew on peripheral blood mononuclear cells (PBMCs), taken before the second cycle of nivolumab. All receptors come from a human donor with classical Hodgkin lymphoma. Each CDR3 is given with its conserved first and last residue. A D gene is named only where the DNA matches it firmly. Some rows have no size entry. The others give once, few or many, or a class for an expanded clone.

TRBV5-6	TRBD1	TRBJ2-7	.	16	CASRPTGVSTRYEQYF	TGTGCCAGCAGACCCACAGGGGTATCGACCCGATACGAGCAGTACTTC
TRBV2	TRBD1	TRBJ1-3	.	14	CASRDRGQGNTIYF	TGTGCCAGCCGGGACAGGGGGCAAGGAAACACCATATATTTT
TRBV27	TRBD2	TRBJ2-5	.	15	CASTPRGGRGETQYF	TGTGCCAGCACCCCACGGGGAGGGAGGGGAGAGACCCAGTACTTC
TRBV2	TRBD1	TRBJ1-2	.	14	CASKQGVMGYGYTF	TGTGCCAGCAAACAGGGGGTCATGGGCTATGGCTACACCTTC
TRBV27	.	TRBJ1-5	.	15	CASSSSTGFNQPQHF	TGTGCCAGCAGTTCGTCGACAGGCTTCAATCAGCCCCAGCATTTT
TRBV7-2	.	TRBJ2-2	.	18	CASSLEGFGGLVFGELFF	TGTGCCAGCAGCTTAGAGGGTTTCGGGGGACTTGTATTCGGGGAGCTGTTTTTT
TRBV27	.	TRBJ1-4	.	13	CASRAGLHEKLFF	TGTGCCAGCAGAGCAGGGTTACACGAAAAACTGTTTTTT
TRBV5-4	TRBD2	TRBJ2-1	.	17	CASSFGGGLALNNEQFF	TGTGCCAGCAGCTTTGGAGGGGGACTAGCGCTAAACAATGAGCAGTTCTTC
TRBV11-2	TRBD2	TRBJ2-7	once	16	CASRLLGGTSGYEQYF	TGTGCCAGCAGGTTGCTAGGGGGGACTAGCGGTTACGAGCAGTACTTC
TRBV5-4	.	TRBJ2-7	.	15	CASSNSFGGDYEQYF	TGTGCCAGCAGCAACTCCTTCGGCGGGGACTACGAGCAGTACTTC
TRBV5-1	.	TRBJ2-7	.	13	CASSSRDSSEQYF	TGCGCCAGCAGCTCCCGGGACTCCAGCGAGCAGTACTTC
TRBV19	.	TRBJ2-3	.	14	CASSPFSSTDTQYF	TGTGCCAGTAGTCCGTTCTCTAGCACAGATACGCAGTATTTT
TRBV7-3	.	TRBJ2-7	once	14	CASSLNAGTYEQYF	TGTGCCAGCAGCTTAAACGCGGGTACCTACGAGCAGTACTTC
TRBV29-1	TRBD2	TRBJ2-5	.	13	CSVDRGSGETQYF	TGCAGCGTTGACCGCGGGAGTGGCGAGACCCAGTACTTC
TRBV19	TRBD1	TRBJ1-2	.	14	CASKRNRGNYGYTF	TGTGCCAGTAAGAGGAACAGGGGTAACTATGGCTACACCTTC
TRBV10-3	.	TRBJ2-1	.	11	CAINRFNEQFF	TGTGCCATCAATAGGTTCAATGAGCAGTTCTTC
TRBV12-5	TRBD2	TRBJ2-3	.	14	CASGLGLATDTQYF	TGTGCTAGTGGTTTAGGACTAGCCACAGATACGCAGTATTTT
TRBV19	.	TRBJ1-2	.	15	CASSIDSGGAYGYTF	TGTGCCAGTAGTATAGATTCCGGGGGCGCCTATGGCTACACCTTC
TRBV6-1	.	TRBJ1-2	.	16	CASSDPLNDLIYGYTF	TGTGCCAGCAGTGACCCCCTGAATGACCTTATCTATGGCTACACCTTC
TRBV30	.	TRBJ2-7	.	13	CAWSVTSLLEQYF	TGTGCCTGGAGTGTTACTAGTCTTTTGGAGCAGTACTTC
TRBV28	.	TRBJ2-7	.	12	CASSFFNYEQYF	TGTGCCAGCAGTTTCTTCAACTACGAGCAGTACTTC
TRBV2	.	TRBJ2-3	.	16	CASNLAGTLRGDTQYF	TGTGCCAGCAACTTAGCGGGAACCCTCAGGGGGGATACGCAGTATTTT
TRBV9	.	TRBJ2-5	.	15	CASSPWTSTQETQYF	TGTGCCAGCAGCCCCTGGACAAGCACGCAAGAGACCCAGTACTTC
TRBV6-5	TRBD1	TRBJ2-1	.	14	CASRQGAPYNEQFF	TGTGCCAGCAGGCAGGGGGCCCCCTACAATGAGCAGTTCTTC
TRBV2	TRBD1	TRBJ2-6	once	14	CASRGQPGANVLTF	TGTGCCAGCAGGGGACAGCCTGGGGCCAACGTCCTGACTTTC
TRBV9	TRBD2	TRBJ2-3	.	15	CASSTSTSGTDTQYF	TGTGCCAGCAGCACCTCGACTAGCGGCACAGATACGCAGTATTTT
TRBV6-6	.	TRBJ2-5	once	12	CASSGGQETQYF	TGTGCCAGCAGCGGAGGTCAAGAGACCCAGTACTTC
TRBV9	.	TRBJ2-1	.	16	CASSGRGTGAYNEQFF	TGTGCCAGCAGCGGGCGGGGGACGGGGGCATACAATGAGCAGTTCTTC
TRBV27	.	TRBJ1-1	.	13	CASSFRVNTEAFF	TGTGCCAGCAGTTTCAGGGTAAACACTGAAGCTTTCTTT
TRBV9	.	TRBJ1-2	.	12	CASSVAMGSYTF	TGTGCCAGCAGCGTAGCTATGGGATCCTACACCTTC
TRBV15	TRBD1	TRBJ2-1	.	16	CATSRDTGTASGEQFF	TGTGCCACCAGCAGAGATACCGGGACAGCATCGGGTGAGCAGTTCTTC
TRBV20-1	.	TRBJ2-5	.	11	CSGGDSGTQYF	TGCAGCGGGGGGGACAGCGGGACCCAGTACTTC
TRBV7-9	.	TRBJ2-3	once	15	CASSPGGTYTDTQYF	TGTGCCAGCAGCCCCGGAGGGACCTACACAGATACGCAGTATTTT
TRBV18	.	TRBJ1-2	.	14	CASSPPGRYYGYTF	TGTGCCAGCTCACCACCTGGACGGTACTATGGCTACACCTTC
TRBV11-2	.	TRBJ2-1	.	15	CASSLEVPRGAEQFF	TGTGCCAGCAGCTTAGAGGTACCCAGGGGAGCTGAGCAGTTCTTC
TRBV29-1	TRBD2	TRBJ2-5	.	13	CSVGLAGVETQYF	TGCAGCGTTGGGCTAGCGGGAGTGGAGACCCAGTACTTC
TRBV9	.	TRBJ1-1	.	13	CASSVDLSTEAFF	TGTGCCAGCAGCGTAGATTTATCCACTGAAGCTTTCTTT
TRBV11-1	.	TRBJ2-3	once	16	CASSLVGGNLGDTQYF	TGTGCCAGCAGCTTAGTAGGAGGAAACCTTGGGGATACGCAGTATTTT
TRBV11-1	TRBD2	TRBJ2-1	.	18	CASSLGLYSGSSYNEQFF	TGTGCCAGCAGCTTAGGCCTATATAGCGGGAGCTCCTACAATGAGCAGTTCTTC
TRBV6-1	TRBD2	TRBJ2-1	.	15	CASRVPSGLGDEQFF	TGTGCCAGCAGAGTTCCTAGCGGCTTAGGCGATGAGCAGTTCTTC
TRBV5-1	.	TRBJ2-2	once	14	CAGRQGLNTGELFF	TGCGCCGGTAGACAGGGACTGAACACCGGGGAGCTGTTTTTT
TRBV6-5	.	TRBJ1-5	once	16	CASSYLGGGLDQPQHF	TGTGCCAGCAGTTACTTAGGGGGAGGGTTAGATCAGCCCCAGCATTTT
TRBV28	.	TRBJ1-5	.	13	CASSRDRGQAQHF	TGTGCCAGCAGCCGGGATAGGGGTCAGGCCCAGCATTTT
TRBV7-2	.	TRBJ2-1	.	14	CASSAGLALNEQFF	TGTGCCAGCAGCGCCGGACTTGCCCTCAATGAGCAGTTCTTC
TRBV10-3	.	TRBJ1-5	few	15	CAISESWVGSEPQHF	TGTGCCATCAGTGAGTCTTGGGTAGGTTCCGAGCCCCAGCATTTT
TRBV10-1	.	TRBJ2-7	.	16	CASSAGPTTSSYEQYF	TGCGCCAGCAGTGCGGGCCCCACAACGAGCTCCTACGAGCAGTACTTC
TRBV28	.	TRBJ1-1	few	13	CASSSARDSIAFF	TGTGCCAGCAGTTCCGCCAGGGATTCAATAGCTTTCTTT
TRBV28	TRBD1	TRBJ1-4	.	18	CASSLHGQGLVEDEKLFF	TGTGCCAGCAGTTTACACGGACAGGGGCTCGTTGAGGATGAAAAACTGTTTTTT
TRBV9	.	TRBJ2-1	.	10	CASSGDEQFF	TGTGCCAGTAGTGGGGATGAGCAGTTCTTC
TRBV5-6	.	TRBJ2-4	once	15	CASSLHSGSGVIQYF	TGTGCCAGCAGCTTACACAGTGGGTCGGGTGTGATTCAGTACTTC
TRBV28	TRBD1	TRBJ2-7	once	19	CASTTWPGQGRPVTYEQYF	TGTGCCAGCACCACCTGGCCCGGACAGGGGAGACCGGTCACCTACGAGCAGTACTTC